This T cell receptor beta chain was profiled in a study of blood T cell repertoires in COVID-19. On the study more broadly: T cells, B-cell-depleted T cells, or PBMCs provided the cDNA or gDNA that served as material.

Germline lookup yields CDR1 GTSNPN and CDR2 SVGIG (reference sequence). The CDR3 consists of 15 residues. The ends lost 0 bases at V and 5 bases at J; junction bases unmatched: 8. Authors' processing steps: Amplification with reference gene primers provided the estimates of nucleated cell counts. Assay: immunoSEQ multiplex PCR; the TCRdb copy retains only in-frame clones and omits some. V, J and clone size reflect that table, while D and trimming were determined from the DNA. The table records around 230,000 clones, 65% to 90% of them present only once. The rearrangement joins TRBV30 to TRBJ1-2, with 8 bases aligning to TRBD1. This sequence originates from a man aged 45-65 years with COVID-19, enrolled during active disease. Specimen: peripheral blood. The CDR3 protein is CAWSVPDRAIYGYTF. The CDR3, as DNA: TGTGCCTGGAGTGTCCCGGACAGGGCCATTTATGGCTACACCTTC.